The 26 T cell receptor beta chains in this list originate from one sample, sequenced in a study of T cell responses to AZD1222 COVID-19 vaccine. Profiling relied on immunoSEQ multiplex PCR, and the TCRdb table lists in-frame clones only, not all of them. The sample has some 170,000 clones; approximately 91% are singletons. The specimen was peripheral blood, collected on day 0 of AZD1222 vaccination. These receptors were obtained from an adult in good health.

The chain employs TRBV28 and TRBJ2-7; 10 nucleotides agree with TRBD1. The CDR3 is 14 residues long. With V trimmed by 4 bases and J by 5 bases, 5 bases remained unmatched. Looked up from germline, CDR1 is MDHEN and CDR2 is SYDVKM. Here the CDR3 DNA reads TGTGCCAGCAGTTCCGGACAGGGGGATCACGAGCAGTACGTC. Its translation: CASSSGQGDHEQYV.

The genes are TRBV10-2 and TRBJ2-7; 14 bases line up with TRBD2. Germline V lookup: CDR1 WSHSY, CDR2 SAAADI. V was clipped by 2 bases and J by 6 bases; unmatched bases: 9. The CDR3 is 17 residues long. CDR3 DNA: TGCGCCAGCAGTGAGATCTCAACGGGACTAGCGGGAGTCGAGCAGTACTTC. Residues: CASSEISTGLAGVEQYF.

The chain is built from TRBV5-1 and TRBJ1-1, with D possibly matching TRBD1 (6 bases). Germline CDR1 and CDR2: SGHRS and YFSETQ. Trimming shortened V by 4 bases and J by 4 bases, and 14 bases separated the two germline ends. The CDR3 sequence is 14 residues long. The CDR3 DNA follows: TGCGCCAGCAGCGAACAGGGTCGGTCCACTGAAGCTTTCTTT. It specifies CASSEQGRSTEAFF.

J is TRBJ1-2 and V is TRBV28; TRBD1 matches at 8 bases. The CDR3 sequence is 14 residues long. V shed 9 bases and J 5 bases; nucleotides not matched to a gene: 11. Germline V lookup: CDR1 MDHEN, CDR2 SYDVKM. This chain's CDR3 is CASSQGAGHYGYTF. CDR3 coding DNA: TGTGCCAGTAGCCAGGGGGCGGGTCATTATGGCTACACCTTC.

The chain employs TRBV6-4 and TRBJ2-1; 13 bases fit TRBD2. The germline CDR1 and CDR2 sequences are MRHNA and SNTAGT. CDR3 length equals 18 residues. The V gene end was trimmed by 5 bases and the J gene end by 4 bases; junction bases not matched to a gene: 11. The CDR3 sequence: CASSLPPPLAGGYNEQFF. The CDR3 DNA sequence: TGTGCCAGCAGTCTCCCCCCCCCACTAGCGGGGGGGTACAATGAGCAGTTCTTC.

Only one count was recorded for this clone. The chain combines TRBV5-4 with TRBJ1-4, with 8 bases fitting TRBD1. With V trimmed by 4 bases and J by 0 bases, 8 bases remained unmatched. The CDR3 length is 17 residues. Germline V gives CDR1 SGHNT, CDR2 YYREEE (reference sequence). CDR3 in DNA: TGTGCCAGCAGCAGGGACAGGCCCTTTGCAACTAATGAAAAACTGTTTTTT. Translation: CASSRDRPFATNEKLFF.

J is TRBJ2-2 and V is TRBV10-3, with D possibly matching TRBD1 (6 bases). The ends were cut back, 4 bases at V and 4 bases at J, with 13 bases in the middle. This CDR3 is built from 15 residues. Germline V gene data show CDR1 as ENHRY and CDR2 as SYGVKD. CDR3 sequence (DNA): TGTGCCATCAGTGCCGGGACACGGAGCACCGGGGAGCTGTTTTTT. As protein: CAISAGTRSTGELFF.

V gene TRBV3-1 (or the pseudogene TRBV3-2) combines with J gene TRBJ1-1; D is ambiguous. Germline CDR1 is LGHDT and CDR2 is YNNKEL (reference sequence). V gave up 1 base and J gave up 3 bases, with 9 bases separating them. This CDR3 contains 14 residues. The CDR3 DNA reads as TGTGCCAGCAGCCAAGGGAATCAGGACACTGAAGCTTTCTTT. Translated: CASSQGNQDTEAFF.

The chain couples TRBV5-4 to TRBJ2-7, with 11 positions matching TRBD2. Germline V gene lookup returns CDR1 SGHNT and CDR2 YYREEE (reference sequence). The CDR3 extends over 18 amino acids. After removal of 4 bases from V and 4 bases from J, the junction contained 16 bases not matched to a gene. CDR3 bases: TGTGCCAGCAGCAAGACTAGCGGGACCTATACGGGGTCATACGAGCAGTACTTC. Protein sequence: CASSKTSGTYTGSYEQYF.

The chain couples TRBV5-6 to TRBJ1-1; D remains unclear. V lost 0 bases, J lost 0 bases, and 9 bases lay in between. Per the germline V gene, CDR1 is SGHDT and CDR2 is YYEEEE. CDR3 size: 15 residues. CDR3 sequence reads: CASSLGYGLNTEAFF. CDR3 DNA sequence: TGTGCCAGCAGCTTGGGATATGGGCTGAACACTGAAGCTTTCTTT. The whole variable domain, filled in from reference TRBV5-6 and TRBJ1-1, reads DAGVTQSPTHLIKTRGQQVTLRCSPKSGHDTVSWYQQALGQGPQFIFQYYEEEERQRGNFPDRFSGHQFPNYSSELNVNALLLGDSALYLCASSLGYGLNTEAFFGQGTRLTVV.

The chain employs TRBV7-2 and TRBJ2-7; D uncertain. V lost 1 base and J lost 0, with 7 bases in between. This CDR3 comprises 14 residues. CDR1 SGHTA and CDR2 FQGNSA come from the germline V gene. CDR3 coding DNA: TGTGCCAGCAGCTTAGTCCGGCCCTCCTACGAGCAGTACTTC. Amino acids: CASSLVRPSYEQYF.

The chain carries TRBV27 and TRBJ2-4; 15 bases align to TRBD2. V gave up 8 bases and J gave up 2 bases; unmatched junction bases: 10. This CDR3 is 18 amino acids long. Germline values: CDR1 MNHEY, CDR2 SMNVEV (reference sequence). CDR3 DNA: TGTGCCAGCTCTCAGGGGACTAGCGGGGGGACGTCCAAAAACATTCAGTACTTC. This translates into CASSQGTSGGTSKNIQYF.

The chain recombines TRBV24-1 with TRBJ2-1; no reliable D call. Looked up from germline, CDR1 is KGHDR and CDR2 is SFDVKD. The CDR3 totals 13 residues. V was shortened by 5 bases and J by 2 bases, with 6 bases between the two germline ends. CDR3 loop: CATSGRAYNEQFF. The CDR3 nucleotides read TGTGCCACCAGTGGTCGGGCCTACAATGAGCAGTTCTTC.

The rearrangement joins TRBV11-1 to TRBJ1-5; D unresolved. This CDR3 spans 13 amino acids. Per germline, CDR1 SGHAT and CDR2 FQDESV (reference sequence). V lost 3 bases to trimming and J lost 1 base, with 4 bases between them. The CDR3 here is CASSLGSNQPQHF. The CDR3 DNA follows: TGTGCCAGCAGCTTGGGCAGCAATCAGCCCCAGCATTTT.

This clone came up once. The J gene is TRBJ2-1, the V gene TRBV9; 10 nucleotides line up with TRBD1. CDR3 length: 15 amino acids. Germline CDR1 and CDR2: SGDLS and YYNGEE. V was pared by 4 bases and J by 1 base, with 2 bases of the junction left unmatched. This chain's CDR3 is CASSQGQGSYNEQFF. CDR3 nucleotides: TGTGCCAGCAGCCAGGGACAGGGGTCCTACAATGAGCAGTTCTTC.

This clone has just one count. This rearrangement joins TRBV19 to TRBJ1-1; no firm D call. Trimming pared 7 bases from V and 4 bases from J, leaving 19 bases between. This CDR3 is built from 15 residues. Germline V gene lookup returns CDR1 LNHDA and CDR2 SQIVND (reference sequence). For the CDR3, the DNA is TGTGCCAGTACCCAAGGGATGGGGTGGACCACTGAAGCTTTCTTT. This translates into CASTQGMGWTTEAFF. The full variable domain, rest sourced from reference TRBV19 and TRBJ1-1, is DGGITQSPKYLFRKEGQNVTLSCEQNLNHDAMYWYRQDPGQGLRLIYYSQIVNDFQKGDIAEGYSVSREKKESFPLTVTSAQKNPTAFYLCASTQGMGWTTEAFFGQGTRLTVV.

The rearrangement links TRBV30 to TRBJ1-2, with no clear D. The length of the CDR3 is 12 residues. Germline assignment: CDR1 GTSNPN and CDR2 SVGIG (reference sequence). The V end lost 2 bases, the J end lost 8 bases, and 12 bases lay between the germline ends. In DNA form, the CDR3 reads TGTGCCTGGAGTCGTACAGTGGACGGCTACACCTTC. Translated: CAWSRTVDGYTF.

The chain recombines TRBV11-2 with TRBJ1-1; no definite D call. This CDR3 spans 15 amino acids. Per germline, CDR1 SGHAT and CDR2 FQNNGV. The ends were cut back, 5 bases at V and 0 bases at J, with 13 bases in the middle. CDR3 DNA: TGTGCCAGCAGCCCCCGGATGACCATGAACACTGAAGCTTTCTTT. Translating gives CASSPRMTMNTEAFF. The variable domain in full, with the rest retrieved from reference TRBV11-2 and TRBJ1-1, is EAGVAQSPRYKIIEKRQSVAFWCNPISGHATLYWYQQILGQGPKLLIQFQNNGVVDDSQLPKDRFSAERLKGVDSTLKIQPAKLEDSAVYLCASSPRMTMNTEAFFGQGTRLTVV.

This clone occurred once. This chain links TRBV28 with TRBJ2-7, with 7 bases that match TRBD2. The trim removed 6 bases at V and 2 bases at J, leaving 7 bases unmatched. Germline V gives CDR1 MDHEN, CDR2 SYDVKM. The CDR3 has 14 amino acids. The CDR3 spells CASSMLAETYEQYF. CDR3 nucleotide sequence: TGTGCCAGCAGCATGCTAGCGGAAACCTACGAGCAGTACTTC.

This clone is a singleton in its sample. The rearrangement joins TRBV30 to TRBJ2-7; 9 bases are shared with TRBD1. Germline V gives CDR1 GTSNPN, CDR2 SVGIG (reference sequence). V lost 2 bases to trimming and J lost 5 bases; unmatched junction nucleotides: 16. This CDR3 spans 17 amino acids. The CDR3 reads CAWSLRPSGTGIHEQYF. In DNA, the CDR3 is TGTGCCTGGAGTCTCCGGCCGTCCGGGACAGGGATCCACGAGCAGTACTTC.

The V gene is TRBV5-3, the J gene TRBJ1-6; D unclear. TRBV5-3 is placed among ORFs of uncertain function. There are 13 residues in the CDR3. V lost 6 bases and J lost 7, with 11 bases in between. The CDR3 reads CARKVRANSPLHF. The CDR3 DNA reads TGTGCCAGAAAGGTCCGGGCGAATTCACCCCTCCACTTT.

The chain has TRBV11-2 and TRBJ2-1, with D possibly TRBD1 on 5 matching bases. The V and J ends lost 7 bases and 9 bases respectively, with 16 bases between them. CDR3 length: 13 amino acids. CDR1 and CDR2 (germline): SGHAT, FQNNGV. The CDR3 sequence: CASTRTDRFEQFF. For the CDR3, the DNA is TGTGCCAGCACCCGAACTGACAGATTTGAGCAGTTCTTC.

This clone was observed once. The gene calls are TRBV9 and TRBJ1-5, with D perhaps TRBD1 (6 bases). This CDR3 has 15 residues. Germline CDR1 and CDR2: SGDLS and YYNGEE. The V gene lost 0 bases and the J gene lost 7 bases, with 14 bases spanning the gap. CDR3 bases: TGTGCCAGCAGCGTAGGTGGGGGGCAGGGACAGCCCCAGCATTTT. This sequence encodes CASSVGGGQGQPQHF.

V is TRBV30 and J is TRBJ2-7, with 9 bases that match TRBD1. The germline CDR1 and CDR2 sequences are GTSNPN and SVGIG (reference sequence). There are 14 residues in the CDR3. Unmatched junction bases numbered 10, after V lost 5 bases and J lost 5 bases. The CDR3 region is CAWATGTGPNEQYF. The CDR3 bases are TGTGCCTGGGCCACCGGGACAGGGCCGAACGAGCAGTACTTC.

The J gene is TRBJ1-2, the V gene TRBV3-1 (or the pseudogene TRBV3-2), with 10 bases that match TRBD1. The CDR3 sequence is 14 residues long. The V gene's germline CDR1 is LGHDT and CDR2 YNNKEL (reference sequence). Losses at the gene ends were 2 bases for V and 7 bases for J; bases not matched to a gene: 4. CDR3 protein: CASSQNDRGPGYTF. CDR3 sequence (DNA): TGTGCCAGCAGCCAAAACGACAGGGGGCCTGGCTACACCTTC.

This chain uses TRBV5-4 with TRBJ1-6; D not resolved. The CDR3 length is 13 residues. Trimming removed 0 bases at V and 13 bases at J, with 11 bases between. From germline, CDR1 is SGHNT and CDR2 YYREEE (reference sequence). CDR3 loop: CASSLAAEAPLHF. The CDR3 nucleotides are TGTGCCAGCAGCTTGGCGGCAGAAGCGCCCCTCCACTTT.